This is a list of T cell receptor beta chains from one sample in a study of OX40 agonist ivuxolimab in advanced cancers. Repertoires were generated with immunoSEQ multiplex PCR, while TCRdb's copy carries only in-frame clones and drops some. Among 80,000 to 100,000 clones listed, less than 90% were seen once. Sequencing used CD4+ or CD8+ T cells sorted from blood, obtained in a trial of the OX40 agonist ivuxolimab. Source of these receptors: an adult with an advanced solid tumor such as melanoma, head and neck, liver or kidney cancer. The CDR3 runs from the conserved cysteine through the conserved F or W. A D gene is named only where the DNA matches it firmly. Clone size is not always given. Where it is, it says once, few, many or a class for expanded clones.

v_call: TRBV6-5; j_call: TRBJ1-2; clone_size: few; d_call: .; cdr3_nt: TGTGCCGTCAGGCAGGGAGTTAACTATGGCTACACCTTC; cdr3_aa: CAVRQGVNYGYTF
v_call: TRBV5-1; j_call: TRBJ1-6; clone_size: .; d_call: TRBD1; cdr3_nt: TGCGCCAGCAGATTCGACAGGGGAAATTCACCCCTCCACTTT; cdr3_aa: CASRFDRGNSPLHF
v_call: TRBV5-1; j_call: TRBJ1-4; clone_size: .; d_call: .; cdr3_nt: TGCGCCAGCAGCCCGCCGGGGGGCGGCGAAAAACTGTTTTTT; cdr3_aa: CASSPPGGGEKLFF
v_call: TRBV4-2; j_call: TRBJ2-5; clone_size: .; d_call: .; cdr3_nt: TGTGCCAGCAGCCAAGAAACCCGGCCCCAAGAGACCCAGTACTTC; cdr3_aa: CASSQETRPQETQYF
v_call: TRBV6-5; j_call: TRBJ2-5; clone_size: once; d_call: TRBD1; cdr3_nt: TGTGCCAGCAGTTACGGGTCGACAGGGCAGTTAGAGACCCAGTACTTC; cdr3_aa: CASSYGSTGQLETQYF
v_call: TRBV5-6; j_call: TRBJ2-7; clone_size: .; d_call: TRBD1; cdr3_nt: TGTGCCAGCAGCCAAAGGACAGGTTCCTACGAGCAGTACTTC; cdr3_aa: CASSQRTGSYEQYF
v_call: TRBV7-2; j_call: TRBJ2-5; clone_size: .; d_call: .; cdr3_nt: TGTGCCAGCAGCCGTCAGAACCAAGAGACCCAGTACTTC; cdr3_aa: CASSRQNQETQYF
v_call: TRBV6-5; j_call: TRBJ1-1; clone_size: .; d_call: .; cdr3_nt: TGTGCCAGCAGTTGGGGGCGGGGTGCCGTGGGGACTGAAGCTTTCTTT; cdr3_aa: CASSWGRGAVGTEAFF
v_call: TRBV7-9; j_call: TRBJ1-1; clone_size: .; d_call: .; cdr3_nt: TGTGCCAGCAGCCAATTGGGGGTTAACACTGAAGCTTTCTTT; cdr3_aa: CASSQLGVNTEAFF
v_call: TRBV27; j_call: TRBJ2-7; clone_size: .; d_call: TRBD2; cdr3_nt: TGTGCCAGCAGTCCAAAGCGGGGTTCCTACGAGCAGTACTTC; cdr3_aa: CASSPKRGSYEQYF
v_call: TRBV6-4; j_call: TRBJ1-1; clone_size: .; d_call: TRBD1; cdr3_nt: TGTGCCAGCAGAAGGACAGGTAACACTGAAGCTTTCTTT; cdr3_aa: CASRRTGNTEAFF
v_call: TRBV19; j_call: TRBJ1-5; clone_size: .; d_call: .; cdr3_nt: TGTGCCAGTAGTACTCTCCCACAGGTTATTAGCAATCAGCCCCAGCATTTT; cdr3_aa: CASSTLPQVISNQPQHF
v_call: TRBV7-9; j_call: TRBJ2-7; clone_size: .; d_call: .; cdr3_nt: TGTGCCAGCAGCCCTAGCGTCTCCTACGAGCAGTACTTC; cdr3_aa: CASSPSVSYEQYF
v_call: TRBV7-9; j_call: TRBJ2-1; clone_size: .; d_call: TRBD2; cdr3_nt: TGTGCCAGCACCGCGACTAGCGGGAGTGTGGGTGAGCAGTTCTTC; cdr3_aa: CASTATSGSVGEQFF
v_call: TRBV5-1; j_call: TRBJ1-5; clone_size: few; d_call: .; cdr3_nt: TGCGCCAGCAGCCCGGAAGGCGATAGTCAGCCCCAGCATTTT; cdr3_aa: CASSPEGDSQPQHF
v_call: TRBV5-1; j_call: TRBJ2-5; clone_size: .; d_call: TRBD2; cdr3_nt: TGCGCCAGCAGCAGAACCCTTAGCGGGGGGACACAAGAGACCCAGTACTTC; cdr3_aa: CASSRTLSGGTQETQYF
v_call: TRBV7-3; j_call: TRBJ2-3; clone_size: .; d_call: TRBD2; cdr3_nt: TGTGCCAGCAGCTTTACTAGCGGGGGCACAGATACGCAGTATTTT; cdr3_aa: CASSFTSGGTDTQYF
v_call: TRBV9; j_call: TRBJ2-1; clone_size: .; d_call: TRBD2; cdr3_nt: TGTGCCAGCAGCGCAAGGACTAGCGGGGGGTCTTACAATGAGCAGTTCTTC; cdr3_aa: CASSARTSGGSYNEQFF
v_call: TRBV7-2; j_call: TRBJ2-5; clone_size: .; d_call: .; cdr3_nt: TGTGCCAGCAGCCGAGTCGTACAAGAGACCCAGTACTTC; cdr3_aa: CASSRVVQETQYF
v_call: TRBV9; j_call: TRBJ1-4; clone_size: once; d_call: TRBD1; cdr3_nt: TGTGCCAGCAGCGTGGGGACAGATGGCAGTGAAAAACTGTTTTTT; cdr3_aa: CASSVGTDGSEKLFF
v_call: TRBV6-5; j_call: TRBJ2-3; clone_size: .; d_call: TRBD1; cdr3_nt: TGTGCCAGCATTAGGAGACAGGGGGGCACAGATACGCAGTATTTT; cdr3_aa: CASIRRQGGTDTQYF
v_call: TRBV30; j_call: TRBJ1-5; clone_size: .; d_call: .; cdr3_nt: TGTGCCTGGGCGACAGGATTTCATCAGCCCCAGCATTTT; cdr3_aa: CAWATGFHQPQHF
v_call: TRBV10-1; j_call: TRBJ1-1; clone_size: once; d_call: .; cdr3_nt: TGCGCCAGCAGTGAATGGCAGAACACTGAAGCTTTCTTT; cdr3_aa: CASSEWQNTEAFF
v_call: TRBV30; j_call: TRBJ2-3; clone_size: once; d_call: TRBD2; cdr3_nt: TGTGCCTGGAGTTATGGGACTAGCGACACAGATACGCAGTATTTT; cdr3_aa: CAWSYGTSDTDTQYF
v_call: TRBV2; j_call: TRBJ2-3; clone_size: .; d_call: .; cdr3_nt: TGTGCCAGCACCCCTCAGGGATACACAGATACGCAGTATTTT; cdr3_aa: CASTPQGYTDTQYF
v_call: TRBV7-2; j_call: TRBJ2-1; clone_size: .; d_call: .; cdr3_nt: TGTGCCAGCAGCTCCACCGGGACCCGCCTGTACAATGAGCAGTTCTTC; cdr3_aa: CASSSTGTRLYNEQFF
v_call: TRBV11-3; j_call: TRBJ1-4; clone_size: .; d_call: .; cdr3_nt: TGTGCCAGCAGTACCCCGAGGGGAAAACTGTTTTTT; cdr3_aa: CASSTPRGKLFF
v_call: TRBV7-6; j_call: TRBJ2-1; clone_size: .; d_call: .; cdr3_nt: TGTGCCAGCAGCCCGACTGTGGCGGGCTTAAGTGAGCAGTTCTTC; cdr3_aa: CASSPTVAGLSEQFF
v_call: TRBV6-6; j_call: TRBJ1-2; clone_size: .; d_call: .; cdr3_nt: TGTGCCAGCAGCCCGCCGGACAAATCCGGTGGCTACACCTTC; cdr3_aa: CASSPPDKSGGYTF
v_call: TRBV19; j_call: TRBJ1-5; clone_size: .; d_call: .; cdr3_nt: TGTGCCAGTAGCTTCGGAAGGACGGAGGCTAGCAATCAGCCCCAGCATTTT; cdr3_aa: CASSFGRTEASNQPQHF
v_call: TRBV5-4; j_call: TRBJ2-1; clone_size: once; d_call: .; cdr3_nt: TGTGCCAGCAGCTTTTCCAGTAGCATCTCGAATGAGCAGTTCTTC; cdr3_aa: CASSFSSSISNEQFF
v_call: TRBV6-5; j_call: TRBJ2-1; clone_size: .; d_call: .; cdr3_nt: TGTGCCAGCAGTTACTCCGGTCCCGCCCTGGGGCAGTTCTTC; cdr3_aa: CASSYSGPALGQFF
v_call: TRBV9; j_call: TRBJ1-5; clone_size: .; d_call: .; cdr3_nt: TGTGCCAGCAGCGCGACGACCGGGGAGCCCCAGCATTTT; cdr3_aa: CASSATTGEPQHF
v_call: TRBV4-1; j_call: TRBJ2-5; clone_size: .; d_call: .; cdr3_nt: TGCGCCAGCAGCCAAGGCTTGGGGCGGTTGGAGACCCAGTACTTC; cdr3_aa: CASSQGLGRLETQYF
v_call: TRBV7-2; j_call: TRBJ2-5; clone_size: .; d_call: .; cdr3_nt: TGTGCCAGCAGCTTAGCTCCAGGGGTAGGTCAAGAGACCCAGTACTTC; cdr3_aa: CASSLAPGVGQETQYF
v_call: TRBV2; j_call: TRBJ1-2; clone_size: .; d_call: .; cdr3_nt: TGTGCCGGCTCGTGGGAGAACTATGGCTACACCTTC; cdr3_aa: CAGSWENYGYTF
v_call: TRBV7-8; j_call: TRBJ2-7; clone_size: .; d_call: TRBD1; cdr3_nt: TGTGCCAGCAGCCCCCAGGGGGACGCTACGAGCTCCTACGAGCAGTACTTC; cdr3_aa: CASSPQGDATSSYEQYF
v_call: TRBV10-3; j_call: TRBJ1-1; clone_size: .; d_call: .; cdr3_nt: TGTGCCATCAGTGAGAGGTTGGGGGCGAACACTGAAGCTTTCTTT; cdr3_aa: CAISERLGANTEAFF
v_call: TRBV7-6; j_call: TRBJ1-3; clone_size: once; d_call: .; cdr3_nt: TGTGCCAGCAGCTTAGCCGGAACGGATGGAAACACCATATATTTT; cdr3_aa: CASSLAGTDGNTIYF
v_call: TRBV7-2; j_call: TRBJ2-3; clone_size: .; d_call: .; cdr3_nt: TGTGCCAGCAGCTTAGCTAGCGTCGATACGCAGTATTTT; cdr3_aa: CASSLASVDTQYF
v_call: TRBV7-2; j_call: TRBJ1-5; clone_size: .; d_call: .; cdr3_nt: TGTGCCAGCAGCTTGTACGGCAATGGCAATCAGCCCCAGCATTTT; cdr3_aa: CASSLYGNGNQPQHF
v_call: TRBV2; j_call: TRBJ1-2; clone_size: .; d_call: TRBD1; cdr3_nt: TGTGCCACTTTCAGGGGGTCCTATGGCTACACCTTC; cdr3_aa: CATFRGSYGYTF
v_call: TRBV13; j_call: TRBJ2-7; clone_size: .; d_call: TRBD1; cdr3_nt: TGTGCCAGCAGCCACCGGACAGGGATGGGCGAGCAGTACTTC; cdr3_aa: CASSHRTGMGEQYF
v_call: TRBV4-2; j_call: TRBJ2-1; clone_size: .; d_call: TRBD1; cdr3_nt: TGTGCCAGCAGCCAAATTGGAGGACAGGGAAGCAATGAGCAGTTCTTC; cdr3_aa: CASSQIGGQGSNEQFF
v_call: TRBV9; j_call: TRBJ2-3; clone_size: .; d_call: .; cdr3_nt: TGTGCCAGCAGCGTAGCGGGCCGCCCTAGCACAGATACGCAGTATTTT; cdr3_aa: CASSVAGRPSTDTQYF
v_call: TRBV6-5; j_call: TRBJ1-2; clone_size: .; d_call: .; cdr3_nt: TGTGCCAGCAGCCGAACCGGGACATCTTACTATGGCTACACCTTC; cdr3_aa: CASSRTGTSYYGYTF
v_call: TRBV7-8; j_call: TRBJ1-5; clone_size: .; d_call: TRBD1; cdr3_nt: TGTGCCAGCAGCTTAAAAGGGGGCGATCAGCCCCAGCATTTT; cdr3_aa: CASSLKGGDQPQHF
v_call: TRBV29-1; j_call: TRBJ2-5; clone_size: .; d_call: TRBD1; cdr3_nt: TGCAGCGTTGTGCAGGGGGCGACAGAGACCCAGTACTTC; cdr3_aa: CSVVQGATETQYF
v_call: TRBV4-3; j_call: TRBJ2-7; clone_size: many; d_call: .; cdr3_nt: TGCGCCAGCAGCCAAGATCGGAGTAGCTTCGACGAGCAGTACTTC; cdr3_aa: CASSQDRSSFDEQYF
v_call: TRBV9; j_call: TRBJ1-1; clone_size: .; d_call: .; cdr3_nt: TGTGCCAGCAGCCTACGAACAGCAAACACTGAAGCTTTCTTT; cdr3_aa: CASSLRTANTEAFF
v_call: TRBV7-9; j_call: TRBJ2-4; clone_size: .; d_call: TRBD2; cdr3_nt: TGTGCCAGCAGCTTTACTAGCGGGAGCATTCTCAAAAACATTCAATACTTC; cdr3_aa: CASSFTSGSILKNIQYF
v_call: TRBV27; j_call: TRBJ2-7; clone_size: once; d_call: .; cdr3_nt: TGTGCCAGCAGTTTCCAACCATCCTACGAGCAGTACTTC; cdr3_aa: CASSFQPSYEQYF